This is a list of T cell receptor beta chains from one sample in a study of blood T cell repertoires in COVID-19. Assay: immunoSEQ multiplex PCR; the TCRdb copy retains only in-frame clones and omits some. The sample holds fewer than 70,000 clones; less than 90% are singletons and the top ten take roughly 8.3%. The sample was peripheral blood. The origin of the receptors is a woman in her 70s with active COVID-19. Both conserved end residues are part of each CDR3. Fields, in order: clone size, J gene, D gene, V gene, CDR3 DNA, CDR3 protein. The D gene is left open where the match is weak. Size is omitted from some rows. Given values are once, few, many or a class for expanded clones.

>NA|TRBJ2-2|TRBD2|TRBV5-1
TGCGCCAGCAGCTCGCAGGGACTAGATGCGGCCGGGGAGCTGTTTTTT
CASSSQGLDAAGELFF
>NA|TRBJ2-7|TRBD2|TRBV5-1
TGCGCCAGCAGCCCACGGACTAGCGGGTCCGGCGAGCAGTACTTC
CASSPRTSGSGEQYF
>NA|TRBJ2-6|TRBD1|TRBV9
TGTGCCAGCAGCCTATCAACAGGGGACGGGGCCAACGTCCTGACTTTC
CASSLSTGDGANVLTF
>NA|TRBJ1-1|NA|TRBV28
TGTGCCAGCAGTTTGGAGGGTCGGACTGAAGCTTTCTTT
CASSLEGRTEAFF
>NA|TRBJ2-2|TRBD2|TRBV7-3
TGTGCCAGCAGCGCCGGGACTACCACTACCGGGGAGCTGTTTTTT
CASSAGTTTTGELFF
>NA|TRBJ2-6|NA|TRBV2
TGTGCCAGCAGATACAACTCTGGGGCCAACGTCCTGACTTTC
CASRYNSGANVLTF
>NA|TRBJ2-5|NA|TRBV28
TGTGCCAGCAGGGCAGGAAAAGAGACCCAGTACTTC
CASRAGKETQYF
>NA|TRBJ1-4|TRBD1|TRBV28
TGTGCCAGCAGAACCCGACAGGGGCGCGACTCTAATGAAAAACTGTTTTTT
CASRTRQGRDSNEKLFF
>NA|TRBJ2-5|TRBD1|TRBV5-1
TGCGCCAGCAGCTCGGACAGGGGCCGGAAGACCCAGTACTTC
CASSSDRGRKTQYF
>NA|TRBJ2-7|NA|TRBV5-1
TGCGCCAGCAGCACAGGTCCGCAAACCTACGAGCAGTACTTC
CASSTGPQTYEQYF
>NA|TRBJ2-1|TRBD2|TRBV28
TGTGCCAGCAGTTCCTTCGGGGGGGGACAGCAGTTCTTC
CASSSFGGGQQFF
>NA|TRBJ2-5|TRBD1|TRBV15
TGTGCCACCAGCAGAGGTGGGACAGGCCAAGAGACCCAGTACTTC
CATSRGGTGQETQYF
>NA|TRBJ2-5|TRBD1|TRBV19
TGTGCCAGTGAGCCTGGGGACAGGGGGCGGGAGACCCAGTACTTC
CASEPGDRGRETQYF
>NA|TRBJ2-2|TRBD2|TRBV5-1
TGCGCCAGCAGCTGGGGGGGTCGTGGATTTCGGGCGAACACCGGGGAGCTGTTTTTT
CASSWGGRGFRANTGELFF
>NA|TRBJ2-1|TRBD2|TRBV28
TGTGCCAGCACGGCTCCGGGAGGGTACAATGAGCAGTTCTTC
CASTAPGGYNEQFF
>once|TRBJ1-2|NA|TRBV5-1
TGCGCCAGCAGCAATCCAGACTATGGCTACACCTTC
CASSNPDYGYTF
>NA|TRBJ2-7|NA|TRBV10-1
TGCGCCAGCAGTGAGTCTGACAACGAGCAGTACTTC
CASSESDNEQYF
>NA|TRBJ2-1|NA|TRBV19
TGTGCCAGTAGTGGTTGGCTAGACGAACCGAAATACAATGAGCAGTTCTTC
CASSGWLDEPKYNEQFF
>NA|TRBJ2-5|NA|TRBV27
TGTGCCAGCAGTACATCGTGGCAGGGCCAAGAGACCCAGTACTTC
CASSTSWQGQETQYF
>NA|TRBJ1-2|TRBD1|TRBV7-2
TGTGCCAGCAGCTCGAGTACGGAACCGGGACAGGGGGCCTATGGCTACACCTTC
CASSSSTEPGQGAYGYTF
>NA|TRBJ2-1|NA|TRBV5-1
TGCGCCAGCAGCTTCCGGACAGCAAATACTTACAATGAGCAGTTCTTC
CASSFRTANTYNEQFF
>NA|TRBJ1-4|NA|TRBV28
TGTGCCAGCAGTCCGTCCAATGAAAAACTGTTTTTT
CASSPSNEKLFF
>once|TRBJ2-7|TRBD1|TRBV5-1
TGCGCCAGCAGCTGGACAACCGGGACAGGGACCTACGAGCAGTACTTC
CASSWTTGTGTYEQYF
>NA|TRBJ1-5|TRBD1|TRBV19
TGTGCCAGTAGTATCGGACAGGGCCAGTTTGGGCCCCAGCATTTT
CASSIGQGQFGPQHF
>NA|TRBJ2-5|TRBD2|TRBV5-5
TGTGCCAGCAGCTTGGAATTGGCTAGCGGGAGGGAGACCCAGTACTTC
CASSLELASGRETQYF
>NA|TRBJ1-4|TRBD1|TRBV5-4
TGTGCCAGCAGCTTCCAAACGGGACAGGGTTCAGGAGAAAAACTGTTTTTT
CASSFQTGQGSGEKLFF
>NA|TRBJ2-3|TRBD2|TRBV19
TGTGCCAGTAGGACAACTAGCGGGAGCACAGATACGCAGTATTTT
CASRTTSGSTDTQYF
>NA|TRBJ2-5|TRBD2|TRBV5-4
TGTGCCAGCAGGTGGACTAGCGGGAGGGCCTTACAAGAGACCCAGTACTTC
CASRWTSGRALQETQYF
>NA|TRBJ2-3|TRBD1|TRBV5-4
TGTGCCAGCAGACGGACAGGTAGCACAGATACGCAGTATTTT
CASRRTGSTDTQYF
>NA|TRBJ1-2|TRBD1|TRBV7-9
TGTGCCAGCAGCTTAGGTACAGGGGAGAATAACTATGGCTACACCTTC
CASSLGTGENNYGYTF
>NA|TRBJ2-2|NA|TRBV27
TGTGCCAGCAGTGTCCTAAACACCGGGGAGCTGTTTTTT
CASSVLNTGELFF
>NA|TRBJ2-7|NA|TRBV5-6
TGTGCCAGCAGCTTGGCCGGGAACTACGAGCAGTACTTC
CASSLAGNYEQYF
>NA|TRBJ2-5|TRBD2|TRBV5-4
TGTGCCAGCAGCTTGAGACTAGCGGGAGGCGAGACCCAGTACTTC
CASSLRLAGGETQYF
>NA|TRBJ1-4|NA|TRBV19
TGTGCCAGCACCGACAGGACATCTAATGAAAAACTGTTTTTT
CASTDRTSNEKLFF
>NA|TRBJ2-5|TRBD1|TRBV11-3
TGTGCCAGCAGTACCGGGACAGGTCCAGTGAGGACCCAGTACTTC
CASSTGTGPVRTQYF
>NA|TRBJ2-2|TRBD2|TRBV3-1/TRBV3-2
TGTGCCAGCAGCCAACGTAGCGGGAGTGTCAGCGGGGAGCTGTTTTTT
CASSQRSGSVSGELFF
>NA|TRBJ2-3|NA|TRBV6-2/TRBV6-3
TGTGCCAGCAGTCCCTCAACACCGGGGCAGTATTTT
CASSPSTPGQYF
>NA|TRBJ2-7|NA|TRBV6-2/TRBV6-3
TGTGCCAGCAGTAGGGGATACCAGAACGAGCAGTACTTC
CASSRGYQNEQYF
>NA|TRBJ2-1|TRBD2|TRBV5-8
TGTGCCAGCAGCTTGGGACTAGCGGGAGGGCAGTTCTTC
CASSLGLAGGQFF
>NA|TRBJ2-7|TRBD1|TRBV15
TGTGCCACCAGCCCCTCACAGGGGGCCCTTTACGAGCAGTACTTC
CATSPSQGALYEQYF
>NA|TRBJ2-3|TRBD2|TRBV5-4
TGTGCCAGCAGCTTGGGGCGGGAGGAGGGTTTTTCAGATACGCAGTATTTT
CASSLGREEGFSDTQYF
>NA|TRBJ2-2|TRBD2|TRBV7-3
TGTGCCAGCAGTCGTCTAGCGGGAGGGAACACCGGGGAGCTGTTTTTT
CASSRLAGGNTGELFF
>NA|TRBJ2-5|TRBD1|TRBV7-2
TGTGCCAGCAGTTCTATGTGGGACAGGGGGCTTGAGACCCAGTACTTC
CASSSMWDRGLETQYF
>NA|TRBJ1-6|NA|TRBV11-2
TGTGCCAGCAGCTTATCCGCCGGGGAACCTCACTTT
CASSLSAGEPHF
>NA|TRBJ1-2|NA|TRBV29-1
TGCAGCGTTGAACTGGGGGGTTACTATGGCTACACCTTC
CSVELGGYYGYTF
>NA|TRBJ1-2|NA|TRBV6-5
TGTGCCAGCAGTTACTCGGCAGACTATGGCTACACCTTC
CASSYSADYGYTF